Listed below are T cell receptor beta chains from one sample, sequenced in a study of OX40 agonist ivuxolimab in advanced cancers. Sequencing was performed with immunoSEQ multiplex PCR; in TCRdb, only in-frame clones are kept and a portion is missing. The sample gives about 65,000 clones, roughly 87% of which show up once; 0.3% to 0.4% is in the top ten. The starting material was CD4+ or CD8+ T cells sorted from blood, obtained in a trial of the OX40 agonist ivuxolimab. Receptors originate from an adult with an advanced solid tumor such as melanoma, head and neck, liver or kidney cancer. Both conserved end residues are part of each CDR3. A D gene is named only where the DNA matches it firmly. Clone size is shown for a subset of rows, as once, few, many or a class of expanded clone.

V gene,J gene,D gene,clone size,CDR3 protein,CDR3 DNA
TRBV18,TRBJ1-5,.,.,CASSHEVATRLSNQPQHF,TGTGCCAGCTCACACGAGGTTGCCACCCGTCTTAGCAATCAGCCCCAGCATTTT
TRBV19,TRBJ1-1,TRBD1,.,CASRDSSVLNTEAFF,TGTGCCAGTCGGGACAGTTCGGTACTGAACACTGAAGCTTTCTTT
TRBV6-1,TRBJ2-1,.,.,CASSGQGLWINEQFF,TGTGCCAGCAGTGGGCAGGGGCTATGGATCAATGAGCAGTTCTTC
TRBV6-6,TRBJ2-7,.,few,CASSLGGRYEQYF,TGTGCCAGCAGTTTGGGGGGCCGATACGAGCAGTACTTC
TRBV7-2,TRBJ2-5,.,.,CASSKDREQETQYF,TGTGCCAGCAGCAAAGACAGAGAGCAAGAGACCCAGTACTTC
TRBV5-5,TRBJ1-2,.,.,CASSLFSDSYPYGYTF,TGTGCCAGCAGCTTGTTTAGTGACAGTTACCCTTATGGCTACACCTTC
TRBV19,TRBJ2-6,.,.,CASTMAWISSGANVLTF,TGTGCCAGTACCATGGCTTGGATTAGCTCTGGGGCCAACGTCCTGACTTTC
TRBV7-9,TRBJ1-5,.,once,CASSLGGNSNQPQHF,TGTGCCAGCAGCCTGGGGGGGAATAGCAATCAGCCCCAGCATTTT
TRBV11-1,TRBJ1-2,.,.,CASSAAGKTYGYTF,TGTGCCAGCAGCGCGGCTGGAAAGACCTATGGCTACACCTTC
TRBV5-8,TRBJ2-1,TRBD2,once,CASRRGTSYNEQFF,TGTGCCAGCAGGCGGGGGACTAGCTACAATGAGCAGTTCTTC
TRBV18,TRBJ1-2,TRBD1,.,CASSPRTGPNYGYTF,TGTGCCAGCTCACCACGGACAGGGCCAAACTATGGCTACACCTTC
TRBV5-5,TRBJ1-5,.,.,CASSSSDHSNQPQHF,TGTGCCAGCAGCTCCTCCGACCATAGCAATCAGCCCCAGCATTTT
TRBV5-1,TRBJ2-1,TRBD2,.,CASRLAGGGPYNEQFF,TGCGCCAGCAGACTAGCGGGGGGCGGTCCCTACAATGAGCAGTTCTTC
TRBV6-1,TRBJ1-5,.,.,CASSGEPGRGGQPQHF,TGTGCCAGCAGTGGTGAGCCGGGGAGAGGGGGTCAGCCCCAGCATTTT
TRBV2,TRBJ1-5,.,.,CASKDSGNQPQHF,TGTGCCAGCAAAGACAGCGGGAATCAGCCCCAGCATTTT
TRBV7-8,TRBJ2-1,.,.,CASSLETRQGQFF,TGTGCCAGCAGCTTAGAAACGAGGCAGGGACAGTTCTTC
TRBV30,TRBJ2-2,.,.,CAWSPLGVMIGELFF,TGTGCCTGGAGTCCCCTAGGGGTAATGATCGGGGAGCTGTTTTTT
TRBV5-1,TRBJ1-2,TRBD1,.,CASSSGNRGTNYGYTF,TGCGCCAGCAGCTCGGGGAACAGGGGGACAAACTATGGCTACACCTTC
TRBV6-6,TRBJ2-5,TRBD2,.,CASSYGGGETQYF,TGTGCCAGCAGTTACGGGGGGGGAGAGACCCAGTACTTC
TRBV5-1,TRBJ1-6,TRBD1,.,CASSSETGGNSPLHF,TGCGCCAGCAGCTCGGAGACAGGGGGGAATTCACCCCTCCACTTT
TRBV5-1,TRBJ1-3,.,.,CASSLSDGGHTIYF,TGCGCCAGCAGCTTGAGCGACGGTGGCCACACCATATATTTT
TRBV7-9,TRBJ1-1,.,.,CASHIMNTEAFF,TGTGCCAGCCACATCATGAACACTGAAGCTTTCTTT
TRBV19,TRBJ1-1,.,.,CASRGRGNTEAFF,TGTGCCAGTAGAGGCAGGGGGAACACTGAAGCTTTCTTT
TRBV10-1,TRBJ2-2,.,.,CASSKALAGELFF,TGCGCCAGCAGTAAAGCACTAGCCGGGGAGCTGTTTTTT
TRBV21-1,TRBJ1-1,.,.,CASSARDRVTNTEAFF,TGTGCCAGCAGCGCCAGGGACAGGGTAACGAACACTGAAGCTTTCTTT
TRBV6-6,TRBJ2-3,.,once,CASSTPGLITDTQYF,TGTGCCAGCAGTACCCCCGGACTCATCACAGATACGCAGTATTTT
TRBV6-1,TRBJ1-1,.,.,CASSAGPSPPEAFF,TGTGCCAGCAGTGCAGGGCCATCCCCACCTGAAGCTTTCTTT
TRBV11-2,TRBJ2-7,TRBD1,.,CASSLDGSGTGTYEQYF,TGTGCCAGCAGCTTAGATGGGTCCGGGACAGGGACCTACGAGCAGTACTTC
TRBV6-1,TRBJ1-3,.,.,CASSEVIGLSSGNTIYF,TGTGCCAGCAGTGAAGTAATAGGTTTAAGCTCTGGAAACACCATATATTTT
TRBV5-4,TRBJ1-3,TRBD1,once,CASSPTGQGGNTIYF,TGTGCCAGCAGCCCAACGGGACAGGGAGGGAACACCATATATTTT
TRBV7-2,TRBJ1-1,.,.,CASSLAWGEAFF,TGTGCCAGCAGCTTAGCCTGGGGGGAAGCTTTCTTT
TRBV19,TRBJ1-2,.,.,CASSIVSARGSYGYTF,TGTGCCAGTAGTATAGTAAGTGCTCGGGGTTCCTATGGCTACACCTTC
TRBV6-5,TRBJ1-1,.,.,CASSPPTANTEAFF,TGTGCCAGCAGCCCGCCGACAGCGAACACTGAAGCTTTCTTT
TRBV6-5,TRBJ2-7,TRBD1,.,CASRGDSLREQYF,TGTGCCAGCAGGGGGGACAGCCTACGCGAGCAGTACTTC
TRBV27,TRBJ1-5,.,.,CASRVQVNSNQPQHF,TGTGCCAGCAGGGTACAGGTCAATAGCAATCAGCCCCAGCATTTT
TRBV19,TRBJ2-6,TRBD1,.,CASSDTGVGANVLTF,TGTGCCAGTAGTGACACAGGGGTCGGGGCCAACGTCCTGACTTTC
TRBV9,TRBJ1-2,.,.,CASSVDSRANGYTF,TGTGCCAGCAGCGTAGACTCCCGGGCAAATGGCTACACCTTC
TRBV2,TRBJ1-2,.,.,CATRLGAGYGYTF,TGTGCCACCAGATTGGGGGCTGGCTATGGCTACACCTTC
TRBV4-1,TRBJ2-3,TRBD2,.,CASSLAWERGGTDTQYF,TGCGCCAGCAGCCTAGCATGGGAGCGGGGGGGCACAGATACGCAGTATTTT
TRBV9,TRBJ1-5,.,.,CASNRDGNQPQHF,TGTGCCAGCAATAGGGACGGCAATCAGCCCCAGCATTTT
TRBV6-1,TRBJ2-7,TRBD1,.,CASSKTGTGGYEQYF,TGTGCCAGCAGTAAGACCGGGACAGGCGGCTACGAGCAGTACTTC
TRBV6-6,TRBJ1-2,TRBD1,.,CASTSGGADYGYTF,TGTGCCAGCACCTCAGGGGGCGCGGACTATGGCTACACCTTC
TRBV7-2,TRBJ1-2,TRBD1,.,CASSPARDSYGYTF,TGTGCCAGCAGTCCCGCTCGGGACAGCTATGGCTACACCTTC
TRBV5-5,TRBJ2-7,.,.,CASSLRVGTRRFYEQYF,TGTGCCAGCAGCCTCCGAGTAGGGACAAGGCGATTTTACGAGCAGTACTTC
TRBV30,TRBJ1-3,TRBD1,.,CAWSETGGVGTIYF,TGTGCCTGGAGCGAGACAGGGGGCGTGGGCACCATATATTTT
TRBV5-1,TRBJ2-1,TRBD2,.,CASSLRSSGGWNEQFF,TGCGCCAGCAGCTTGAGGTCTAGCGGGGGGTGGAATGAGCAGTTCTTC
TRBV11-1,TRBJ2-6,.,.,CASSSDDGAGANVLTF,TGTGCCAGCAGCTCAGACGACGGGGCGGGGGCCAACGTCCTGACTTTC
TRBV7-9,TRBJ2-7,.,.,CASSELPGRQSYEQYF,TGTGCCAGCAGCGAGCTACCAGGACGACAGAGCTACGAGCAGTACTTC
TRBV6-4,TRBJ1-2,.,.,CASRAGPTGVRTF,.
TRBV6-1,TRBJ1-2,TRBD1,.,CASSELNRGSYGYTF,TGTGCCAGCAGTGAACTTAACAGGGGCTCCTATGGCTACACCTTC
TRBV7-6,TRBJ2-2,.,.,CASSPTTTGELFF,TGTGCCAGCAGCCCTACAACTACCGGGGAGCTGTTTTTT
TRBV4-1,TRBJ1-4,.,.,CASSQVGGRNNEKLFF,TGCGCCAGCAGCCAAGTAGGAGGCAGGAATAATGAAAAACTGTTTTTT
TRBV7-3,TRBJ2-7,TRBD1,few,CASSMTGQAVGQQYF,TGTGCCAGCAGCATGACGGGACAGGCGGTGGGACAGCAGTACTTC
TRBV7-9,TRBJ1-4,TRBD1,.,CASSRDRAGEKLFF,TGTGCCAGCAGCCGGGACAGGGCGGGTGAAAAACTGTTTTTT
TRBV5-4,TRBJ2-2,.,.,CASSSVSGELFF,TGTGCCAGCAGCTCGGTGAGCGGGGAGCTGTTTTTT
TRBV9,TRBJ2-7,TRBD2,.,CASSILSGGEQYF,TGTGCCAGCAGCATACTGTCGGGGGGCGAGCAGTACTTC
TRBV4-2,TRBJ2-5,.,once,CASSQEGASYQETQYF,TGTGCCAGCAGCCAAGAGGGAGCCTCGTACCAAGAGACCCAGTACTTC